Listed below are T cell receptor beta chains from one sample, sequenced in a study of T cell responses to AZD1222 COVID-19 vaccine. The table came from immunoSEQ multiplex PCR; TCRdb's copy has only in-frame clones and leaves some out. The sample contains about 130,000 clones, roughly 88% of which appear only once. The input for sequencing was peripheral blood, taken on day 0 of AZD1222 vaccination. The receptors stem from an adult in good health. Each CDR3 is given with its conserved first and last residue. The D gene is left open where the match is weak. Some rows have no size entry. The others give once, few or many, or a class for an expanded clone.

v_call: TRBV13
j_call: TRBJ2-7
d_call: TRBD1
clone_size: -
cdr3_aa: CASSLYGTVVKDSYEQYF
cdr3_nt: TGTGCCAGCAGCCTATATGGGACAGTAGTTAAAGACTCCTACGAGCAGTACTTC

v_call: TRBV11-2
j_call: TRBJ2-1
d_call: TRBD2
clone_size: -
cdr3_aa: CASSLGLAGGSTFF
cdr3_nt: TGTGCCAGCAGCTTAGGGCTAGCGGGCGGTTCTACGTTCTTC

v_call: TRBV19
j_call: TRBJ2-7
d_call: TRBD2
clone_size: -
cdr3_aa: CASRLAGGYEQYF
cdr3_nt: TGTGCCAGTAGGCTAGCGGGAGGGTACGAGCAGTACTTC

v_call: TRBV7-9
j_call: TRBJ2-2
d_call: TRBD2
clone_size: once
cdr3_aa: CASSLVSGTTGELFF
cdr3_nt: TGTGCCAGCAGCTTAGTTAGCGGGACCACCGGGGAGCTGTTTTTT

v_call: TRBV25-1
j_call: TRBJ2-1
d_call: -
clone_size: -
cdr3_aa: CASSEVYEQFF
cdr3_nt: TGTGCCAGCAGTGAGGTCTATGAGCAGTTCTTC

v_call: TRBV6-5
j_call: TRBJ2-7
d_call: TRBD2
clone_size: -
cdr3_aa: CASSPGGGGSYEQYF
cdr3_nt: TGTGCCAGCAGTCCGGGCGGGGGGGGCTCCTACGAGCAGTACTTC

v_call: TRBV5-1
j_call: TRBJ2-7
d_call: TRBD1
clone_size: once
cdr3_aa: CASSLAVGQIYEQYF
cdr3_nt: TGCGCCAGCAGCTTGGCTGTGGGACAGATCTACGAGCAGTACTTC

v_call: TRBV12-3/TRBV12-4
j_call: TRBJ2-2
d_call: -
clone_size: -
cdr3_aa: CASNKQGSGELFF
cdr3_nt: TGTGCCAGCAATAAACAGGGTAGCGGGGAGCTGTTTTTT

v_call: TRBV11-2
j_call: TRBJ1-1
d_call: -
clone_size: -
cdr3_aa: CASSLDSWAEAFF
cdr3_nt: TGTGCCAGCAGCTTAGATAGTTGGGCCGAAGCTTTCTTT

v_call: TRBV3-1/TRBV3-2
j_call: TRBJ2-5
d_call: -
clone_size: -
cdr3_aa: CASSQVRAIQETQYF
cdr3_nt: TGTGCCAGCAGCCAAGTCCGGGCCATCCAAGAGACCCAGTACTTC

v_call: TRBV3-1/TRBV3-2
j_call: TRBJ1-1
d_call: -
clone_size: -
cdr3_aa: CASSQDSLQNTEAFF
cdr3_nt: TGTGCCAGCAGCCAAGATTCGCTACAGAACACTGAAGCTTTCTTT

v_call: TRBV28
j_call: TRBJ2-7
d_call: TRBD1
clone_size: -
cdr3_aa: CASSKDRGSSYEQYF
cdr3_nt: TGTGCCAGCAGTAAAGACAGGGGGAGCTCCTACGAGCAGTACTTC

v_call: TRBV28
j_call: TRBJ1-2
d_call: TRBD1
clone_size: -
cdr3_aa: CASSSPGQGSYYGYTF
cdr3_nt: TGTGCCAGCAGTTCCCCCGGACAGGGCTCTTACTATGGCTACACCTTC